These T cell receptor beta chains were read from a single sample in a study of T cell responses to AZD1222 COVID-19 vaccine. Sequenced by immunoSEQ multiplex PCR; TCRdb stores in-frame clones only, minus some. The data contain about 130,000 clones, approximately 92% of them singletons. This material consisted of peripheral blood, taken 28 days after the second AZD1222 dose. The source is an adult who received the AZD1222 COVID-19 vaccine. The CDR3 runs from the conserved cysteine through the conserved F or W. D genes are given only for firm matches. Clone size, where shown, is once, few, many, or a class for clones that have expanded.

TRBJ1-4,-,TRBV2,TRBD1,TGTGCCAGCATCCGGACAGGGACGAGTGAAAAACTGTTTTTT,CASIRTGTSEKLFF
TRBJ2-1,-,TRBV7-3,-,TGTGCCAGCAGCCCCGGATCGGGGGACTACAATGAGCAGTTCTTC,CASSPGSGDYNEQFF
TRBJ1-2,-,TRBV6-1,-,TGTGCCAGCAGTGAAGACCCAGTCGTTAACTATGGCTACACCTTC,CASSEDPVVNYGYTF
TRBJ1-2,-,TRBV5-4,TRBD1,TGTGCCAGCAGCCGGACAGGCGGCTACACCTTC,CASSRTGGYTF
TRBJ2-2,-,TRBV5-1,TRBD1,TGCGCCAGCAGCTGGGACAGGGTAGGCACCGGGGAGCTGTTTTTT,CASSWDRVGTGELFF
TRBJ2-7,-,TRBV6-1,-,TGTGCCAGCAGTGAATTGCCAACCTACGAGCAGTACTTC,CASSELPTYEQYF
TRBJ1-6,-,TRBV28,-,TGTGCCAGCAGACGATGGGGGGCCAGCTCCTATAATTCACCCCTCCACTTT,CASRRWGASSYNSPLHF
TRBJ1-1,-,TRBV4-2,-,TGTGCCAGCAGCCAAGATACATGGGGAACCACTGAAGCTTTCTTT,CASSQDTWGTTEAFF
TRBJ1-2,few,TRBV25-1,TRBD1,TGTGCCAGCAGTGAGGGGACAGGGTTTGGCTACACCTTC,CASSEGTGFGYTF
TRBJ1-2,-,TRBV13,-,TGTGCCAGCAGCGGAACCGGGCCGGATGGCTACACCTTC,CASSGTGPDGYTF
TRBJ2-1,few,TRBV4-1,-,TGCGCCAGCAGCCAAGTTACTTGGGATGAGCAGTTCTTC,CASSQVTWDEQFF
TRBJ1-2,-,TRBV27,-,TGTGCCAGCAGTCACAAAATTAACTATGGCTACACCTTC,CASSHKINYGYTF
TRBJ1-2,-,TRBV29-1,TRBD1,TGCAGCGTTGGGGACAGGGGCTACACCTTC,CSVGDRGYTF
TRBJ1-5,once,TRBV18,-,TGTGCCAGCTCACTGAACGGGCGCAATCAGCCCCAGCATTTT,CASSLNGRNQPQHF
TRBJ2-1,-,TRBV12-5,-,TGTGCTAGTGGTTCGCCGACGGGGGGCCTTAACAATGAGCAGTTCTTC,CASGSPTGGLNNEQFF
TRBJ1-5,-,TRBV6-2/TRBV6-3,-,TGTGCCAGCAGTTCCTTGCGGGGTAACAGCAATCAGCCCCAGCATTTT,CASSSLRGNSNQPQHF
TRBJ1-1,-,TRBV2,-,TGTGCCAGCAGTGTTCGGAGGACTGAAGCTTTCTTT,CASSVRRTEAFF
TRBJ2-3,-,TRBV2,TRBD2,TGTGCCAGCAGAGCTCCTAGCGGGAGGCCACGCGATACGCAGTATTTT,CASRAPSGRPRDTQYF
TRBJ2-7,-,TRBV29-1,-,TGCAGCGCTGGATTGGAACGAAGCTCCTACGAGCAGTACTTC,CSAGLERSSYEQYF
TRBJ2-6,-,TRBV7-2,-,TGTGCCAGCACCCGATTAGCCCCGGGAGGGGCCAACGTCCTGACTTTC,CASTRLAPGGANVLTF
TRBJ1-6,-,TRBV15,-,TGTGCCACCAGCAGTTACAACCCTGGACGGCTTTATAATTCACCCCTCCACTTT,CATSSYNPGRLYNSPLHF
TRBJ1-5,-,TRBV29-1,-,TGCAGCCCCGCGTGGGGGGCGTCTCAGCCCCAGCATTTT,CSPAWGASQPQHF
TRBJ1-2,-,TRBV2,-,TGTGCCAGAGTGCAGGGGAGCTACACCTTC,CARVQGSYTF
TRBJ2-7,few,TRBV18,TRBD2,TGTGCCAGCTCACCCGGACTAGCGGGGGCGAAGTCTTACGAGCAGTACTTC,CASSPGLAGAKSYEQYF
TRBJ1-6,-,TRBV7-8,TRBD1,TGTGCCAGCAGCTTAGGGTTAGGGACAGGGATAGTCCTCCACTTT,CASSLGLGTGIVLHF
TRBJ1-2,-,TRBV18,TRBD1,TGTGCCAGCTCACTCGGGACAGGGAGGGATGGCTACACCTTC,CASSLGTGRDGYTF
TRBJ1-1,-,TRBV28,-,TGTGCCAGCAGGTCAACCGGGAGGTCAGCTTTCTTT,CASRSTGRSAFF
TRBJ1-5,-,TRBV6-6,-,TGTGCCAGCAGACCCCGGGAAGGCAATCAGCCCCAGCATTTT,CASRPREGNQPQHF
TRBJ1-5,-,TRBV27,-,TGTGCCACCTCAAAACAGGGAAATCAGCCCCAGCATTTT,CATSKQGNQPQHF
TRBJ2-1,-,TRBV7-9,-,TGTGCCAGCAGCTTTTTGGGGGGCACCGATGAGCAGTTCTTC,CASSFLGGTDEQFF
TRBJ2-3,-,TRBV7-8,-,TGTGCCAGCAGCCCCCGCCGGGTGGGCACAGATACGCAGTATTTT,CASSPRRVGTDTQYF
TRBJ1-2,once,TRBV9,TRBD1,TGTGCCAGCAGTCTCCGACAGGGGGCGGCCCCTTATGGCTACACCTTC,CASSLRQGAAPYGYTF
TRBJ1-5,-,TRBV19,TRBD1,TGTGCCAGTGCCGACAGGGGTTTGGGGCAGCCCCAGCATTTT,CASADRGLGQPQHF
TRBJ2-7,-,TRBV7-9,TRBD1,TGTGCCAGCATCGACAGGGCCTCCTACGAGCAGTACTTC,CASIDRASYEQYF
TRBJ1-1,-,TRBV12-3/TRBV12-4,-,TGTGCCAGCAGTTTAGGCCCGACTGAAGCTTTCTTT,CASSLGPTEAFF
TRBJ1-4,-,TRBV19,-,TGTGCCAGTAAGGAGGAAAAACTGTTTTTT,CASKEEKLFF
TRBJ1-2,once,TRBV18,TRBD1,TGTGCCAGCTCACCACCGGAAAGGGGGCGAGATGGCTACACCTTC,CASSPPERGRDGYTF
TRBJ2-5,-,TRBV3-1/TRBV3-2,TRBD2,TGTGCCAGCAGCCTCCTTGCGCGGGGGGTTCAAGAGACCCAGTACTTC,CASSLLARGVQETQYF
TRBJ2-7,-,TRBV6-2/TRBV6-3,-,TGTGCCAGCAGTTCCCCAGGACGGAGCTCCTACGAGCAGTACTTC,CASSSPGRSSYEQYF
TRBJ1-2,few,TRBV30,-,TGTGCCTGGAGTGTAGAATACGGGCGAGGGACTAACTATGGCTACACCTTC,CAWSVEYGRGTNYGYTF
TRBJ1-3,-,TRBV23-1,-,TGCGCCAGCAGTCCCCCGCCAGCTTCGAGAAACACCATATATTTT,CASSPPPASRNTIYF
TRBJ1-6,-,TRBV2,-,TGTGCCAGCACCTCGAGCTCCTATAATTCACCCCTCCACTTT,CASTSSSYNSPLHF
TRBJ1-4,-,TRBV4-2,-,TGTGCCAGCAGCCAAGCAACCGGACCTGCTCCGGGTGAAAAACTGTTTTTT,CASSQATGPAPGEKLFF
TRBJ1-6,-,TRBV7-2,-,TGTGCCAGCAGCTTTTCCCCATCACCCCTCCACTTT,CASSFSPSPLHF
TRBJ2-2,-,TRBV12-3/TRBV12-4,-,TGTGCCAGCAGTTTGGGGGGCCGGGAGCTGTTTTTT,CASSLGGRELFF
TRBJ2-1,-,TRBV11-3,-,TGTGCCCCACGGGGCAATGAGCAGTTCTTC,CAPRGNEQFF
TRBJ2-2,-,TRBV28,-,TGTGCCAGCAGTTTTCTGACCGGGGAGCTGTTTTTT,CASSFLTGELFF
TRBJ1-1,-,TRBV7-3,-,TGTGCCAGCAGCTCCAGTACAGGTCAAGGTGCTGAAGCTTTCTTT,CASSSSTGQGAEAFF
TRBJ1-6,few,TRBV2,-,TGTGCCAGCAGTGACAGGCTCGGGTCACCCCTCCACTTT,CASSDRLGSPLHF
TRBJ1-1,-,TRBV27,TRBD1,TGTGCCAGCAGTTCGACAGGGGGCCCTGAAGCTTTCTTT,CASSSTGGPEAFF
TRBJ1-5,once,TRBV27,-,TGTGCCAGCAGTTTAGAGCGCAATCAGCCCCAGCATTTT,CASSLERNQPQHF
TRBJ1-6,-,TRBV7-2,-,TGTGCCAGCAGCCAGTTCACAGGGCGGGCCGATTCACCCCTCCACTTT,CASSQFTGRADSPLHF
TRBJ1-5,-,TRBV28,-,TGTGCCAGCGGTGACACAGGACGGACGGGGCAGCCCCAGCATTTT,CASGDTGRTGQPQHF
TRBJ1-1,-,TRBV7-9,-,TGTGCCAGCGGGGATGGGATGAACACTGAAGCTTTCTTT,CASGDGMNTEAFF
TRBJ2-7,-,TRBV28,-,TGTGCCAGCAGTTTCAAAACCTACGAGCAGTACTTC,CASSFKTYEQYF
TRBJ2-3,-,TRBV5-4,TRBD2,TGTGCCAGCAGCCCGCCGGGGAGCGGGGGGGGCACAGATACGCAGTATTTT,CASSPPGSGGGTDTQYF
TRBJ1-1,-,TRBV19,TRBD1,TGTGCCAGTAGTATACTCGGCAGGGGGCCCACTGAAGCTTTCTTT,CASSILGRGPTEAFF
TRBJ1-5,once,TRBV6-5,TRBD1,TGTGCCAGCCGGGACAGAAATAGCAATCAGCCCCAGCATTTT,CASRDRNSNQPQHF
TRBJ2-2,-,TRBV2,-,TGTGCCAGCGGCGTCATCAACACCGGGGAGCTGTTTTTT,CASGVINTGELFF